What follows is one T cell receptor beta chain and its context. The source of the sample is a study of technical replicates of blood from a handful of donors. The CDR3 is made up of 14 amino acids. Germline assignment: CDR1 SGHDT and CDR2 YYEEEE. The ends were cut back, 4 bases at V and 6 bases at J, with 14 bases in the middle. The protocol was immunoSEQ multiplex PCR, while the TCRdb copy is restricted to in-frame clones and leaves out a portion. The table lists under 15,000 clones, 79% of them singletons. This chain joins TRBV5-6 and TRBJ1-3; the D is unclear. This sequence was found in a human donor in good health. The sequencing input was PBMCs. For the CDR3, the DNA is TGTGCCAGCAGCCCTAGACGGCGAAAAAACACCATATATTTT. It specifies CASSPRRRKNTIYF.